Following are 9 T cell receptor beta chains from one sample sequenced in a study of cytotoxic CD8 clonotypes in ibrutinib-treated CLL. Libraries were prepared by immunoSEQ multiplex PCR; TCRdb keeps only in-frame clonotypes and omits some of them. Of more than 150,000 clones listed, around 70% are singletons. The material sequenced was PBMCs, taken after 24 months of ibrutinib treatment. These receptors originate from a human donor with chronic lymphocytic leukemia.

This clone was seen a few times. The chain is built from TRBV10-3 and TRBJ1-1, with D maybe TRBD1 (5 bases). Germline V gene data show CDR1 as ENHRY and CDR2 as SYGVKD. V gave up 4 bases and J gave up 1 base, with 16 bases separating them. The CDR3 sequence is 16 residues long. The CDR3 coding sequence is TGTGCCATCAGTGTGGGGGTTGGTGTTGGGAACACTGAAGCTTTCTTT. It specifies CAISVGVGVGNTEAFF.

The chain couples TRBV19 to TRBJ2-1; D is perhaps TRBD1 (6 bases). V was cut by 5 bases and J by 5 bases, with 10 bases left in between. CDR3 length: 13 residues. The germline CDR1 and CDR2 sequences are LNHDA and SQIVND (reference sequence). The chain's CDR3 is CASSLGHNNEQFF. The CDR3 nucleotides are TGTGCCAGTAGTTTGGGACACAACAATGAGCAGTTCTTC.

The CDR3 DNA reads TGTGCCAGCAGTTACTCGAACAGCGAAGAGACCCAGTACTTC. Translating it yields CASSYSNSEETQYF. This chain uses TRBV6-6 with TRBJ2-5; D unclear. CDR3 length equals 14 residues. Trimming removed 0 bases at V and 3 bases at J, with 8 bases between. Germline values: CDR1 MNHNY, CDR2 SVGAGI (reference sequence).

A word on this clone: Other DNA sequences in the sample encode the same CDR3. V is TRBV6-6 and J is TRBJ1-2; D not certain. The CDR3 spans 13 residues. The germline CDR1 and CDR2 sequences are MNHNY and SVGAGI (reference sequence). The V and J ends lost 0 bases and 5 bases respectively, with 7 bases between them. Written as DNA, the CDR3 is TGTGCCAGCAGTTACTCAGGCGGTTATGGCTACACCTTC. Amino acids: CASSYSGGYGYTF.

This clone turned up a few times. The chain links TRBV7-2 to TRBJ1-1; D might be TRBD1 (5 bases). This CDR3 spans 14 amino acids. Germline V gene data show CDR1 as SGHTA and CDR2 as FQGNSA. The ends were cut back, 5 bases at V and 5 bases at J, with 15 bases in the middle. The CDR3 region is CASSTGPFGTEAFF. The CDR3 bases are TGTGCCAGCAGCACAGGACCTTTTGGGACTGAAGCTTTCTTT.

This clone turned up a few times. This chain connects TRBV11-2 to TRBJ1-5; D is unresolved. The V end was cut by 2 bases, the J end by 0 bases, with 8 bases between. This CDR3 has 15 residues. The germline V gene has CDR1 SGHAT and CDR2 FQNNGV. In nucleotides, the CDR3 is TGTGCCAGCAGCTTATCTACTTATAGCAATCAGCCCCAGCATTTT. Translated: CASSLSTYSNQPQHF.

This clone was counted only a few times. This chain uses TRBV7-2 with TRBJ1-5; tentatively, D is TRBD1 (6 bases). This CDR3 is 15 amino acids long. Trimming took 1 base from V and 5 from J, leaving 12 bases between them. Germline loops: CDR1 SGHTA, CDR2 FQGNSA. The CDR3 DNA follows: TGTGCCAGCAGCTTAGTGGGGGGCGGGTATCAGCCCCAGCATTTT. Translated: CASSLVGGGYQPQHF.

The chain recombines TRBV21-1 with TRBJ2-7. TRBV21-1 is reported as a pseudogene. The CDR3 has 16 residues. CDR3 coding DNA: TGTGCCAGCAGCAAAGAAGTAGGGACGGAGAATTACGAGCAGTACTTC. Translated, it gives CASSKEVGTENYEQYF.

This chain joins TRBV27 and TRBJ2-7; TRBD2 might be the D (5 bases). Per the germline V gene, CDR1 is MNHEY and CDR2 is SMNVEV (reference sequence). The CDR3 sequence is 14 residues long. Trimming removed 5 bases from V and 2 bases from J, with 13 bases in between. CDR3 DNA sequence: TGTGCCAGCAGTGCCCGGACTGTTACCTACGAGCAGTACTTC. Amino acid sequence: CASSARTVTYEQYF.